This T cell receptor beta chain was sequenced during a study of blood T cell repertoires in COVID-19. Study details: Samples representing acute and convalescent COVID-19 were sourced from the United States, Italy and Spain.

Germline assignment: CDR1 MNHEY and CDR2 SVGAGI. This CDR3 has 15 amino acids. Trimming took 6 bases from V and 0 from J, leaving 13 bases between them. Authors' data handling: Estimation of nucleated cell counts was performed using reference gene primer amplification. Produced via immunoSEQ multiplex PCR; TCRdb's table is partial and in-frame only. V and J calls and clone size are given by that table; D and trimming were obtained from the DNA. This table holds approximately 130,000 clones, around 85% found once. The chain has TRBV6-5 and TRBJ2-3; possibly TRBD2 for D (5 bases). The clonotype was recovered from a woman aged 45-59 years who had recovered from COVID-19. The source material was peripheral blood. This chain's CDR3 is CASRRLPASTDTQYF. CDR3 sequence (DNA): TGTGCCAGCAGGAGACTACCCGCTAGCACAGATACGCAGTATTTT.